There are a few counts of the clone carrying this T cell receptor (beta chain). Its cognate antigen is unknown. These data come from a study of T cells in Graves' hyperthyroidism and ophthalmopathy. Study-level results: Stable hyperthyroidism was separated from ophthalmopathy by a model based on 13 V-J features. Most expanded thyroid clonotypes above 0.001 recurred in blood. The model made its ophthalmopathy prediction, and onset followed a median approximately six months later.

RNA transcripts provided the source from which TCR beta CDR3 regions were amplified. During a first-round RT-PCR of the TCR CDR3, the HTBI primer set was used. TCRdb redid the calling of the multiplex PCR reads with MiXCR, one entry per CDR3 protein. Of 730,000 or so distinct CDR3 sequences listed, around a sixth are singletons. Blood from later-ophthalmopathy patients was taken at first hyperthyroidism diagnosis. Germline V gives CDR1 SGHRS, CDR2 YFSETQ. V shed 2 bases and J 4 bases; nucleotides not matched to a gene: 7. The CDR3 covers 17 residues. The J gene is TRBJ2-2, the V gene TRBV5-1; 11 positions match TRBD2. Sample: blood. The TCR originated in a woman between 50 and 59 years old with Graves' hyperthyroidism that later progressed to Graves' ophthalmopathy. In nucleotides, the CDR3 is TGCGCCAGCAGCTTAATCCTAGCGGGGGGCGGCACCGGGGAGCTGTTTTTT. This translates into CASSLILAGGGTGELFF.